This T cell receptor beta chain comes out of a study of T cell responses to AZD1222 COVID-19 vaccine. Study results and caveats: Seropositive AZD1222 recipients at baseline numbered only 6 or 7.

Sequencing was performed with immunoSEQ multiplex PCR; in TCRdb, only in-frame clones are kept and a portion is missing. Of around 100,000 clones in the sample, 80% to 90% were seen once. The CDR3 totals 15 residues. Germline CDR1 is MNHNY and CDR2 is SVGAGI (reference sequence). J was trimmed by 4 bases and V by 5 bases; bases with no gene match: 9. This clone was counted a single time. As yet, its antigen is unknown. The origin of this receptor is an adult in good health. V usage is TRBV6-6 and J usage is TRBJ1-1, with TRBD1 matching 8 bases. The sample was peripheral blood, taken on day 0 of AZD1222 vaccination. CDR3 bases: TGTGCCAGCAGTAGAGGACAGGGCGGGAGCACTGAAGCTTTCTTT. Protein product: CASSRGQGGSTEAFF.